This note documents a single T cell receptor (beta chain) sequence. What it binds is not known. TCRdb's table, derived via immunoSEQ multiplex PCR, lists solely in-frame clones and lacks some. The data contain 150,000 to 190,000 clones, 94% of them singletons. The data are from a study of OX40 agonist ivuxolimab in advanced cancers. As for the study in general: Administration of intravenous ivuxolimab to patients occurred every 2 weeks at 0.01 to 10 mg/kg. Dose-escalation patients were diagnosed with hepatocellular carcinoma, melanoma, renal cell cancer or head and neck cancer. Findings and caveats of the study: Antigen specificity was not determined for the expanded peripheral T cells.

Trimming pared 4 bases from V and 5 bases from J, leaving 14 bases between. The CDR3 is made up of 15 amino acids. The germline CDR1 and CDR2 sequences are SGHVS and FNYEAQ. The chain links TRBV7-6 to TRBJ2-2; D possibly corresponds to TRBD2 (6 bases). This TCR derives from an adult with an advanced solid tumor such as melanoma, head and neck, liver or kidney cancer. The sequencing used CD4+ or CD8+ T cells sorted from blood, collected in a trial of the OX40 agonist ivuxolimab. The CDR3 nucleotides are TGTGCCAGCAGCTGGGGGACGGCGGGGACCGGGGAGCTGTTTTTT. Encoded protein: CASSWGTAGTGELFF. Filled out from reference TRBV7-6 and TRBJ2-2, the complete variable domain reads GAGVSQSPRYKVTKRGQDVALRCDPISGHVSLYWYRQALGQGPEFLTYFNYEAQQDKSGLPNDRFSAERPEGSISTLTIQRTEQRDSAMYRCASSWGTAGTGELFFGEGSRLTVL.